This TCR beta chain originates from a study of CD8 T cells in Susac syndrome. When the RNA was reverse transcribed, random hexamers were used with an input of 0.5 to 1 ug. One entry per CDR3 protein, called by TCRdb with MiXCR from the immunoSEQ multiplex PCR reads. The sample includes roughly 190,000 distinct CDR3 sequences, approximately 94% of them seen just once. V dropped 10 bases and J dropped 8 bases, with 12 bases sitting between them. There are 11 residues in the CDR3. Germline V gives CDR1 MNHNS, CDR2 SASEGT. The rearrangement links TRBV6-1 to TRBJ2-1; D is possibly TRBD1 (5 bases). Specimen: CD4+ T cells from PBMCs. This clonotype was obtained from a human donor in good health. CDR3 loop: CATVTGHEQFF. The CDR3 bases are TGTGCCACCGTCACAGGACATGAGCAGTTCTTC.